The T cell receptor (beta chain) under discussion was sequenced for a study of CD4 T cells in relation to SARS-CoV-2 and coronaviruses (dated by TCRdb to the early 2020s). Regarding the study in general: In the ViraFEST assay, PBMCs were grown with antigen for around nine days, and TCR beta CDR3s were then sequenced to identify antigen-specific clonal expansions. Samples from three pre-COVID donors and the naive versus memory experiments were sequenced with the Adaptive Biotechnologies TCR-sequencing kit; other data were Illumina-based. An HIV-1 Nef peptide pool or a culture without peptide was used as the negative reference condition. The study assessed, at the TCR clonotype level, memory CD4+ T cell crossreactivity between SARS-CoV-2 and common cold coronavirus spike proteins. HLA restriction was mapped for shared crossreactive spike epitopes using patient-derived lymphoblastoid cell lines. Expansion assays from other donors in the study were sequenced with a different, Illumina-based TCR-beta assay. General study outcomes and caveats: Memory CD4+ clonotypes crossrecognizing SARS-CoV-2 and at least one common cold coronavirus spike were found in approximately 60% of donors. Because the crossreactivity analysis focused on spike protein, crossreactivity against other viral proteins was not assessed. Small numbers of patients and of tested TCRs limited the study. Significantly weaker SARS-CoV-2-driven expansion was shown by crossreactive clones than by monoreactive clones, consistent with antigenic imprinting. Because no donor provided both pre-pandemic and post-infection samples, tracing the source of pre-existing responses was limited.

Receptors were amplified or captured by the immunoSEQ multiplex PCR assay. The authors' pipeline ran thus. During preprocessing, nonproductive sequences were removed, as were CDR3s that did not start with C, did not end with F or W, or were shorter than 7 amino acids. The MANAFEST web app was used to call antigen-specific clonotypes on the basis of expansion compared with the reference and with other culture wells. A clone counted as positive if significantly expanded in 2 of 3 replicate wells versus the reference culture at FDR below 0.05. A further requirement for positive clones was significant expansion compared with all other tandem wells, along with an odds ratio above 5. After three terminal residues were trimmed from each end, CDR3 homology was quantified as pairwise Levenshtein distance using the stringdist R package. Entries here come from immuneACCESS through TCRdb and include only in-frame sequences with V and J called. Some clones fail to appear in such tables; in the studies checked, an unresolved V gene covers under half of the shortfall, and the cause of the remainder is unknown. That table supplies the V and J calls and clone size; D and trimming were determined from the DNA. The sample table holds 16,000 or so clones, of which around 77% were seen once. The ten largest clones add up to around 9.1% of the sample.

This clone was seen a few times. Its antigen has not been determined. No much larger clonotype is one base removed from it; base qualities were not supplied. CD4+ T cells from unexposed donors were collected before the COVID-19 pandemic (2011-2018). The EasySep CD4+ T cell isolation kit was used to isolate CD4+ T cells once the cultures had run for about 11 days. As cell number allowed, CD4+ T cells from unexposed donors were tested for reactivity to SARS-CoV-2 S and N and to four common cold coronavirus spike pools. PBMCs were cultured at some 2 million per well in IMDM supplemented with 5% human AB serum and around 10 IU/ml IL-2. Half of the culture medium was replaced with fresh IL-2-containing medium on days 3 and 7. Triplicate replicate wells were generally used for each peptide culture condition. The leukapheresis product used for the unexposed donors was purchased from a commercial source. Ficoll-Paque PLUS gradient centrifugation was used to isolate PBMCs from leukapheresis product or whole blood. PBMCs were either cryopreserved at -140°C or used fresh in the expansion assay. The QIAamp Micro DNA Kit was used to extract genomic DNA from the CD4+ T cells.

This clonotype originated in a human donor in good health. Sequencing input: CD4+ T cells from PBMCs, cultured in vitro.

The DNA sequence is given as TGTGCCGTGTCAACGCCCTCCTACGAGCAGTACTTC. This is translated as CAVSTPSYEQYF. The rearranged chain carries TRBV30 and TRBJ2-7; no D gene is confidently identified. Measured from the cysteine to the phenylalanine, the CDR3 is 12 residues long. The entry retains the CDR3 DNA only, 36 bases that are in frame from base 1. V is pared back by 8 bases and J by 0 bases, with 11 bases lying between the germline termini. CDR1 and CDR2 are read off the germline V gene (reference sequence) as GTSNPN and SVGIG.